The 28 T cell receptor beta chains below were found in one sample sequenced in a study of blood T cell repertoires in COVID-19. Assay: immunoSEQ multiplex PCR; the TCRdb copy retains only in-frame clones and omits some. The repertoire holds a few hundred thousand clones, 81% seen once, with more than 0.85% in the top ten. Sequencing input: peripheral blood. All receptors derive from a human donor with acute or convalescent COVID-19. The donor label of this sample is uncertain.

The genes are TRBV28 and TRBJ1-2; 8 bases line up with TRBD1. The V and J ends lost 8 bases and 5 bases, in that order; junction bases with no gene match: 10. The CDR3 has 14 amino acids. Germline CDR1 is MDHEN and CDR2 is SYDVKM. The CDR3 here is CASLEGQALYGYTF. For the CDR3, the DNA is TGTGCCAGCCTAGAGGGACAGGCCTTATATGGCTACACCTTC.

The chain employs TRBV10-3 and TRBJ2-2; 8 bases align to TRBD1. Germline V CDR1 and CDR2: ENHRY, SYGVKD. Trimming cost V 2 bases and J 0 bases; bases outside gene matches: 2. The CDR3 sequence is 16 residues long. The CDR3 DNA reads TGTGCCATCAGTGAGAAGGACAGGGCGAACACCGGGGAGCTGTTTTTT. Encoded protein: CAISEKDRANTGELFF.

The CDR3: CAWSVSRLREIREFF. The CDR3 DNA sequence: TGTGCCTGGAGTGTATCAAGGCTACGTGAAATCAGGGAGTTCTTC. The chain joins TRBV30 to TRBJ2-1; a possible D gene is TRBD1 (5 bases). V was shortened by 0 bases and J by 14 bases, with 23 bases between the two germline ends. Germline values: CDR1 GTSNPN, CDR2 SVGIG (reference sequence). The CDR3 has 15 residues.

The chain links TRBV2 to TRBJ1-5, with 8 nucleotides matching TRBD1. Losses at the gene ends were 6 bases for V and 6 bases for J; bases not matched to a gene: 10. The CDR3 runs 15 residues. Germline CDR1 SNHLY, CDR2 FYNNEI. The CDR3 loop is CASRDREVPSQPQHF. In DNA form, the CDR3 reads TGTGCCAGCAGGGACAGGGAGGTTCCCAGTCAGCCCCAGCATTTT.

The rearrangement joins TRBV7-7 to TRBJ2-2; possibly TRBD1 for D (5 bases). The CDR3 has 14 amino acids. Germline V lookup: CDR1 SSHAT, CDR2 FNYEAQ (reference sequence). The V end was cut by 4 bases, the J end by 6 bases, with 12 bases between. The CDR3: CASSSQGSPGELFF. The CDR3 bases are TGTGCCAGCAGCTCCCAGGGCTCCCCCGGGGAGCTGTTTTTT.

There are a few counts of this clone. This chain joins TRBV19 and TRBJ1-3; tentatively, D is TRBD1 (5 bases). Germline CDR1 reads LNHDA; CDR2 reads SQIVND (reference sequence). V lost 8 bases to trimming and J lost 3 bases, with 8 bases between them. The CDR3 is 12 amino acids. The CDR3, as DNA: TGTGCCAGTTTGGGACTTGGAAACACCATATATTTT. Translating gives CASLGLGNTIYF.

The chain couples TRBV6-5 to TRBJ2-7; D unclear. CDR1 is MNHEY, CDR2 SVGAGI, per germline. The CDR3 consists of 14 residues. V was clipped by 5 bases and J by 4 bases, with 15 bases between them. CDR3 protein: CASSRTPTVYEQYF. The CDR3 DNA follows: TGTGCCAGCAGTCGAACACCAACCGTATACGAGCAGTACTTC.

The V call is TRBV7-2, the J call TRBJ2-1, with 10 bases that match TRBD2. The CDR3 length is 18 residues. Trimming took 1 base from V and 8 from J; bases not matched to a gene: 14. Germline CDR1 and CDR2: SGHTA and FQGNSA. In nucleotides, the CDR3 is TGTGCCAGCAGCTTAGTCCCTAGCGGGAGCCCCTACAAGGATGAGCAGTTCTTC. Protein: CASSLVPSGSPYKDEQFF.

J is TRBJ1-1 and V is TRBV12-3 or TRBV12-4; D not certain. This CDR3 has 13 amino acids. Trimming shortened V by 1 base and J by 3 bases, and 6 bases separated the two germline ends. In DNA, the CDR3 is TGTGCCAGCAGTTTAGGTCAGTACACTGAAGCTTTCTTT. Translated, it gives CASSLGQYTEAFF.

The V and J genes are TRBV15 and TRBJ1-4; D is possibly TRBD1 (5 bases). The V gene's germline CDR1 is LNHNV and CDR2 YYDKDF (reference sequence). The V gene lost 2 bases and the J gene lost 6 bases, with 10 bases spanning the gap. The CDR3 runs to 14 residues. In DNA form, the CDR3 reads TGTGCCACCAGCAGACAGGGTCGGGATGAAAAACTGTTTTTT. Its protein product is CATSRQGRDEKLFF.

The V gene is TRBV5-1, the J gene TRBJ2-7; D possibly corresponds to TRBD1 (7 bases). CDR1 is SGHRS and CDR2 is YFSETQ in the germline V gene. V lost 1 base, J lost 5 bases, and 16 bases lay in between. The CDR3 consists of 15 residues. The CDR3 nucleotides read TGCGCCAGCAGCTTGATACTAGGCGGGACAGACGAGCAGTACTTC. It translates to CASSLILGGTDEQYF.

This clone was detected a few times. This sequence joins TRBV7-9 and TRBJ1-2; TRBD1 is a possible D gene (6 bases). V gave up 5 bases and J gave up 4 bases, with 17 bases separating them. Germline V gene sequence: CDR1 SEHNR, CDR2 FQNEAQ (reference sequence). The CDR3 runs to 15 residues. CDR3 sequence: CASSPTRTASYGYTF. DNA for the CDR3: TGTGCCAGCAGCCCCACAAGGACAGCAAGCTATGGCTACACCTTC.

This chain connects TRBV19 to TRBJ1-1, with D tentatively TRBD1 (5 bases). The germline CDR1 and CDR2 sequences are LNHDA and SQIVND (reference sequence). V was clipped by 3 bases and J by 3 bases, with 8 bases between them. The CDR3 is 13 amino acids. CDR3 protein: CASSIGGYTEAFF. Written as DNA, the CDR3 is TGTGCCAGTAGTATTGGGGGGTACACTGAAGCTTTCTTT. Looking up the rest from reference TRBV19 and TRBJ1-1 gives the full variable domain: DGGITQSPKYLFRKEGQNVTLSCEQNLNHDAMYWYRQDPGQGLRLIYYSQIVNDFQKGDIAEGYSVSREKKESFPLTVTSAQKNPTAFYLCASSIGGYTEAFFGQGTRLTVV.

This rearrangement joins TRBV5-6 to TRBJ2-1; 7 bases fit TRBD1. Trimming at V came to 4 bases and at J to 3 bases, leaving 7 bases not matched to a gene. Germline-derived CDR1 and CDR2 are SGHDT and YYEEEE. CDR3 length equals 15 residues. The CDR3 DNA is TGTGCCAGCAGCAGAGGGGGCTTGGTCTACAATGAGCAGTTCTTC. It is translated as CASSRGGLVYNEQFF.

The chain links TRBV6-5 to TRBJ2-7, with D maybe TRBD2 (6 bases). Germline V gene data show CDR1 as MNHEY and CDR2 as SVGAGI. The V and J ends lost 8 bases and 7 bases respectively, with 21 bases between them. CDR3 length: 14 residues. The CDR3 bases are TGTGCCAGCGGGAGGACTCCTGACCTCGGGGAGCAGTACTTC. Its translation is CASGRTPDLGEQYF.

The J gene is TRBJ2-7, the V gene TRBV11-3; D perhaps matches TRBD1 (6 bases). Germline V CDR1 and CDR2: SGHNT, YENEEA. This CDR3 region has 13 residues. Trimming removed 5 bases from V and 1 base from J, with 9 bases in between. CDR3 DNA sequence: TGTGCCAGCAGCCGGGACACATCCTACGAGCAGTACTTC. It codes for CASSRDTSYEQYF.

V usage is TRBV7-8 and J usage is TRBJ1-5; D unresolved. This CDR3 spans 13 amino acids. Trimming shortened V by 6 bases and J by 7 bases, and 13 bases separated the two germline ends. The germline gives CDR1 SGHVS, CDR2 FQNEAQ. The CDR3 spells CASSPSPGQPQHF. In nucleotides, the CDR3 is TGTGCCAGCAGTCCCTCACCCGGGCAGCCCCAGCATTTT.

This chain uses TRBV18 with TRBJ1-5, with D perhaps TRBD1 (5 bases). With 6 bases removed from V and 0 bases from J, the gap between germline ends came to 9 bases. The CDR3 sequence is 14 residues long. Germline V gene data show CDR1 as KGHSH and CDR2 as LQKENI. CDR3: CASSKTDSNQPQHF. The CDR3 coding sequence is TGTGCCAGCTCTAAGACAGATAGCAATCAGCCCCAGCATTTT.

The genes are TRBV5-4 and TRBJ2-7; 9 bases match TRBD2. J gave up 1 base and V 4 bases, and 12 bases lay outside the gene matches. The CDR3 is 17 residues long. In germline, CDR1 is SGHNT, CDR2 YYREEE (reference sequence). Here the CDR3 reads CASSPRIGAGGSYEQYF. The DNA for the CDR3 is TGTGCCAGCAGCCCCCGAATAGGGGCGGGGGGGTCCTACGAGCAGTACTTC.

The CDR3 nucleotides are TGTGCCAGCAGCCCCCACAGGGCCAACTCTGGAAACACCATATATTTT. This codes for CASSPHRANSGNTIYF. This chain links TRBV7-2 with TRBJ1-3; D possibly corresponds to TRBD1 (6 bases). CDR3 length: 16 residues. Germline V gene sequence: CDR1 SGHTA, CDR2 FQGNSA. Trimming cost V 5 bases and J 0 bases, with 14 bases left between them.

The chain employs TRBV7-8 and TRBJ1-2; D remains ambiguous. Per the germline V gene, CDR1 is SGHVS and CDR2 is FQNEAQ. The CDR3 loop spans 13 amino acids. V shed 1 base and J shed 4 bases, with 7 bases lying between them. CDR3 coding DNA: TGTGCCAGCAGCTTAGGAGGCGTCTATGGCTACACCTTC. Translated: CASSLGGVYGYTF.

This chain connects TRBV5-4 to TRBJ1-1, with TRBD1 as a possible D gene (5 bases). Germline CDR1 and CDR2: SGHNT and YYREEE (reference sequence). V was trimmed by 0 bases and J by 0 bases, leaving 6 bases between them. The CDR3 is 14 amino acids. As DNA, the CDR3 is TGTGCCAGCAGCTTGGAACAGGTGAACACTGAAGCTTTCTTT. This translates into CASSLEQVNTEAFF.

The V call is TRBV27, the J call TRBJ1-1, with TRBD1 identical over 8 bases. This CDR3 contains 16 residues. After removal of 5 bases from V and 1 base from J, the junction contained 9 bases not matched to a gene. Germline values: CDR1 MNHEY, CDR2 SMNVEV (reference sequence). CDR3 amino acids: CASSTLRQGTNTEAFF. The CDR3 nucleotides are TGTGCCAGCAGTACCCTAAGACAGGGGACGAACACTGAAGCTTTCTTT.

The chain is built from TRBV11-2 and TRBJ2-7; D is perhaps TRBD1 (6 bases). From germline, CDR1 is SGHAT and CDR2 FQNNGV. The CDR3 consists of 16 residues. With 5 bases removed from V and 0 bases from J, the gap between germline ends came to 17 bases. The CDR3, as DNA: TGTGCCAGCAGCCCTCTAAACAGGGCCTCCTCCTACGAGCAGTACTTC. Amino acids: CASSPLNRASSYEQYF.

This clone appeared a single time. The chain recombines TRBV28 with TRBJ2-7; TRBD2 agrees at 7 bases. Germline assignment: CDR1 MDHEN and CDR2 SYDVKM. The trim removed 4 bases at V and 5 bases at J, leaving 8 bases unmatched. The CDR3 consists of 14 residues. The CDR3 loop reads CASSWGGMVHEQYF. The CDR3 bases are TGTGCCAGCAGTTGGGGGGGGATGGTCCACGAGCAGTACTTC.

A remark on this clone: At the DNA level, this CDR3 is encoded by other sequences in the same sample as well. The chain has TRBV5-1 and TRBJ1-1; D possibly corresponds to TRBD1 (6 bases). Trimming cost V 4 bases and J 1 base, with 11 bases left between them. This CDR3 has 14 amino acids. CDR1 SGHRS and CDR2 YFSETQ come from the germline V gene. The CDR3: CASSPGQTNTEAFF. The CDR3 DNA reads as TGCGCCAGCAGCCCGGGACAAACGAACACTGAAGCTTTCTTT.

The chain joins TRBV18 to TRBJ1-5, with D unresolved. Germline V gene lookup returns CDR1 KGHSH and CDR2 LQKENI. The V end was cut by 4 bases, the J end by 0 bases, with 16 bases between. The CDR3 covers 17 residues. CDR3 sequence (DNA): TGTGCCAGCTCACTCATTCCACCGGGGTCTAGCAATCAGCCCCAGCATTTT. Translating it yields CASSLIPPGSSNQPQHF.

This clone was seen at least ten times. The chain combines TRBV5-1 with TRBJ1-1; D is possibly TRBD1 (5 bases). Germline V gene data show CDR1 as SGHRS and CDR2 as YFSETQ. This CDR3 spans 15 amino acids. V was clipped by 5 bases and J by 4 bases, with 18 bases between them. The CDR3 DNA reads TGCGCCAGCAGTGAGGAGGGGACTGTTTTCACTGAAGCTTTCTTT. It encodes CASSEEGTVFTEAFF.